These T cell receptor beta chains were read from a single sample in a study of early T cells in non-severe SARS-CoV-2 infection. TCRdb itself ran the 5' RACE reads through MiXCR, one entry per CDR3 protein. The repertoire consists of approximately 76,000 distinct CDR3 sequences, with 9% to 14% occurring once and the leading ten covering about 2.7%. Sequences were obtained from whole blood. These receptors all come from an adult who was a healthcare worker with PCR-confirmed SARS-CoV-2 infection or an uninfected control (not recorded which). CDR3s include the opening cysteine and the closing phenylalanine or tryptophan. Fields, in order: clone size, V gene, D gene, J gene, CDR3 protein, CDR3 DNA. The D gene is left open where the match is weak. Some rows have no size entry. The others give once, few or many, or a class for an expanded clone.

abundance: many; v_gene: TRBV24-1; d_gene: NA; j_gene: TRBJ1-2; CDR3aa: CATSDLGEDYGYTF; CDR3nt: TGTGCCACCAGTGATTTGGGCGAGGACTATGGCTACACCTTC
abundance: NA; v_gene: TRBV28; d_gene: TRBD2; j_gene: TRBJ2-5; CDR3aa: CASSQGGLAEQETQYF; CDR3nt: TGTGCCAGCAGTCAGGGGGGACTAGCGGAGCAAGAGACCCAGTACTTC
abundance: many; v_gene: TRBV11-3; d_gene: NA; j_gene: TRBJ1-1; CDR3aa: CASSSQVNTEAFF; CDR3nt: TGTGCCAGCAGTTCACAGGTGAACACTGAAGCTTTCTTT
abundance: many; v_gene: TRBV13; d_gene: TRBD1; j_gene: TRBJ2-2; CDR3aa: CASSFGTGGVTGELFF; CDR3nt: TGTGCCAGCAGCTTCGGGACAGGGGGTGTCACCGGGGAGCTGTTTTTT
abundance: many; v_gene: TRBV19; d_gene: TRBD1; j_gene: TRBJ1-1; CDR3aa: CASLQGAGNTEAFF; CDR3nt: TGTGCCAGTTTACAGGGGGCCGGGAACACTGAAGCTTTCTTT
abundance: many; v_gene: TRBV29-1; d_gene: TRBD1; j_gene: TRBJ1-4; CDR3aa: CSAGQGGEKLFF; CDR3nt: TGCAGCGCCGGACAGGGGGGCGAAAAACTGTTTTTT
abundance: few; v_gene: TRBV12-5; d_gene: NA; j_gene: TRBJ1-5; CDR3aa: CASAPGDSMNQPQHF; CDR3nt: TGTGCTAGTGCCCCCGGTGACAGTATGAATCAGCCCCAGCATTTT
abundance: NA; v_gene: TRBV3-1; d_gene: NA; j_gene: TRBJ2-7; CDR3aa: CASMGLADEQYF; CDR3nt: TGTGCCAGCATGGGACTGGCGGACGAGCAGTACTTC
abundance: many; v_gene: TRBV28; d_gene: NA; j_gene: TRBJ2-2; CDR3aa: CASSFGSRPGDTGELFF; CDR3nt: TGTGCCAGCAGTTTTGGGTCCCGGCCGGGAGACACCGGGGAGCTGTTTTTT
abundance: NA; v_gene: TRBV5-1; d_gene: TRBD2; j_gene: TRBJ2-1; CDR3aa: CASSLAPSGANEQFF; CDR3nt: TGCGCCAGCAGCTTGGCACCTAGCGGGGCAAATGAGCAGTTCTTC
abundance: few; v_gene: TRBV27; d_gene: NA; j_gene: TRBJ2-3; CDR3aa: CASSLMGAQRTDTQYF; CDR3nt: TGTGCCAGCAGTTTAATGGGGGCGCAAAGGACAGATACGCAGTATTTT
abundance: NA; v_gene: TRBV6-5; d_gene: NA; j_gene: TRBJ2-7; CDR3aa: CASSLEVSYEQYF; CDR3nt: TGTGCCAGCAGCCTCGAGGTTTCCTACGAGCAGTACTTC
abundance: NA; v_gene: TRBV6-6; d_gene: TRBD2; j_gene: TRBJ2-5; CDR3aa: CASDGTGTSGGTQYF; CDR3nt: TGTGCCAGCGACGGGACCGGGACTAGCGGCGGGACCCAGTACTTC
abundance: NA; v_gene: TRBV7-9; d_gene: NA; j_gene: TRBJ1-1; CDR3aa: CASSSIRGPLNTEAFF; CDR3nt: TGTGCCAGCAGTTCAATTCGGGGCCCACTCAACACTGAAGCTTTCTTT
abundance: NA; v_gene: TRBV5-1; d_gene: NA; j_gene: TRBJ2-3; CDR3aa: CASSFGRIVTDTQYF; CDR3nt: TGCGCCAGCAGCTTCGGCAGGATCGTCACAGATACGCAGTATTTT
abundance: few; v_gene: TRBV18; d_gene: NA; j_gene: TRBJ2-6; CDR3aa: CASSPLTISGANVLTF; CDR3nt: TGTGCCAGCTCACCACTCACAATCTCTGGGGCCAACGTCCTGACTTTC
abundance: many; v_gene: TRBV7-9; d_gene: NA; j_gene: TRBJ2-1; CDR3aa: CASSRDGSYNEQFF; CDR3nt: TGTGCCAGCAGCCGGGACGGATCCTACAATGAGCAGTTCTTC
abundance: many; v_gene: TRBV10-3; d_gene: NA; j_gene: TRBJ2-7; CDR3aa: CAISEGYEQYF; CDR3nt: TGTGCCATCAGTGAGGGTTACGAGCAGTACTTC
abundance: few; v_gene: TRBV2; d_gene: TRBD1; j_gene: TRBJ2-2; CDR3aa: CASTPTGGTGELFF; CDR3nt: TGTGCCAGCACCCCGACAGGGGGGACCGGGGAGCTGTTTTTT
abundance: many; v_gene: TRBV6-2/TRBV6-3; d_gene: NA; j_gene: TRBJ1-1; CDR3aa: CASSYPYERAFF; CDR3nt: TGTGCCAGCAGTTACCCGTATGAAAGGGCTTTCTTT
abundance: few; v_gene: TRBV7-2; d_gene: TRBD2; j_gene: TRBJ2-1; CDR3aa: CASSLRGLAGDAEQFF; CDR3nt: TGTGCCAGCAGCTTAAGGGGCCTAGCGGGAGACGCTGAGCAGTTCTTC
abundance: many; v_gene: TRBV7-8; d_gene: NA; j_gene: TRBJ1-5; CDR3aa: CASSATHNQPQHF; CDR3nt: TGTGCCAGCAGCGCGACCCATAATCAGCCCCAGCATTTT
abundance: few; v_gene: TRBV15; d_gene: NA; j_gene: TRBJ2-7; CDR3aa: CATRKTVQYF; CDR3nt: TGTGCCACCAGAAAGACAGTGCAGTACTTC
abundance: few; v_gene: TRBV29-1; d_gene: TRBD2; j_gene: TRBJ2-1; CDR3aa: CSVAGTSGGAGEQFF; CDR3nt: TGCAGCGTAGCCGGGACTAGCGGGGGGGCTGGAGAGCAGTTCTTC
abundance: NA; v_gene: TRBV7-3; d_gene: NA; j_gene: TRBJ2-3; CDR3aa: CASSPGPPTDTQYF; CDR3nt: TGTGCCAGCAGCCCAGGCCCCCCCACAGATACGCAGTATTTT
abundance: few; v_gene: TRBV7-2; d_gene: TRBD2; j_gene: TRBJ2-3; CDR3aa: CASSPGTRNTDTQYF; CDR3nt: TGTGCCAGCAGCCCCGGGACTAGGAACACAGATACGCAGTATTTT
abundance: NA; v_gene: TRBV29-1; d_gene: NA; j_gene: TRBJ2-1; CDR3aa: CSGLGGEQFF; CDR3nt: TGCAGCGGTTTAGGGGGTGAGCAGTTCTTC
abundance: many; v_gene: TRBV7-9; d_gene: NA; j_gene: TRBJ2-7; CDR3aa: CASSLEASSYEQYF; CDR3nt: TGTGCCAGCAGCTTAGAGGCCAGCTCCTACGAGCAGTACTTC
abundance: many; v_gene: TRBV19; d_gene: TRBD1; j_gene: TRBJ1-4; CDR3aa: CASSMQRTGTGTGEKLFF; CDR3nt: TGTGCCAGTAGTATGCAACGGACAGGGACCGGGACTGGTGAAAAACTGTTTTTT
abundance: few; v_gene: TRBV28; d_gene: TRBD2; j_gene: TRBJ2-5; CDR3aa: CASRERGRAETQYF; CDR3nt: TGTGCCAGCAGAGAGCGGGGGAGGGCAGAGACCCAGTACTTC
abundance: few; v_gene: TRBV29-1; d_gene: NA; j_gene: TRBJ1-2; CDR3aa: CSVDRLYGYTF; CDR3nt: TGCAGCGTGGACAGACTCTATGGCTACACCTTC
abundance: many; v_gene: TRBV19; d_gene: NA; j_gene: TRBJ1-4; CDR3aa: CATSGLAATNEKLFF; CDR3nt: TGTGCCACCTCCGGCCTGGCGGCAACTAATGAAAAACTGTTTTTT
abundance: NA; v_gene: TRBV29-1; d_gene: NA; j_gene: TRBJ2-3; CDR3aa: CSVGAQVNTQYF; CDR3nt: TGCAGCGTTGGAGCACAGGTCAATACGCAGTATTTT
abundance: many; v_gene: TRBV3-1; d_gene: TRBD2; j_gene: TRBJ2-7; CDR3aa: CASSRFSGAPYEQYF; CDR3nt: TGTGCCAGCAGCCGATTTAGCGGGGCTCCCTACGAGCAGTACTTC
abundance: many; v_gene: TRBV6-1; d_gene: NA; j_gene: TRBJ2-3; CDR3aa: CASTLIRGTDTQYF; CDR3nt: TGTGCCAGTACCCTCATAAGGGGGACGGATACGCAGTATTTT
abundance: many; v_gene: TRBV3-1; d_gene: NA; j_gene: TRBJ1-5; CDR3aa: CASSQERGSGQPQHF; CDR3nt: TGTGCCAGCAGCCAAGAAAGGGGATCGGGGCAGCCCCAGCATTTT
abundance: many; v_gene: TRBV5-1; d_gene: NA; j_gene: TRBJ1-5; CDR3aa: CASSFGTGGKPQHF; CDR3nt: TGCGCCAGCAGCTTCGGGACTGGTGGGAAGCCCCAGCATTTT
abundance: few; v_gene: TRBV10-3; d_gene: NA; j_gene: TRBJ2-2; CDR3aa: CAISATRDGPNTGELFF; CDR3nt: TGTGCCATCAGTGCCACTAGGGACGGACCGAACACCGGGGAGCTGTTTTTT
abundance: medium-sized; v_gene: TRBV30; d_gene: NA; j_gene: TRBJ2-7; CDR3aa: CAWNDRMSYEQYF; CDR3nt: TGTGCCTGGAACGACAGGATGAGCTACGAGCAGTACTTC
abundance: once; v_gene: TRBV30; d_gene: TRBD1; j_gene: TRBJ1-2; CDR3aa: CAWSRTGGNYGYTF; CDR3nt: TGTGCCTGGAGTCGTACAGGGGGAAACTATGGCTACACCTTC
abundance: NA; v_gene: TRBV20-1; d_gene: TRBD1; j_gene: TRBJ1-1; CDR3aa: CSARRTGMNTEAFF; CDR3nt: TGCAGTGCTAGAAGGACAGGGATGAACACTGAAGCTTTCTTT
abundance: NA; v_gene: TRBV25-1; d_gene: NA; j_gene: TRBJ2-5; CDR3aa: CASSPGVETKYF; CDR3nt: TGTGCCAGCAGTCCAGGGGTGGAGACCAAGTACTTC
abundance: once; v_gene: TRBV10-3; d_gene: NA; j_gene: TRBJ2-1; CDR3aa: CAISESSNEQFF; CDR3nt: TGTGCCATCAGTGAGTCATCCAATGAGCAGTTCTTC
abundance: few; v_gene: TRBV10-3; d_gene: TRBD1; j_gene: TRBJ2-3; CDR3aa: CAISPGQGTDTQYF; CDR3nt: TGTGCCATTTCCCCGGGACAGGGTACAGATACGCAGTATTTT
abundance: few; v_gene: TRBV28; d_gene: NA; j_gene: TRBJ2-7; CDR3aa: CASSLSPGLRYEQYF; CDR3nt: TGTGCCAGCAGTTTATCTCCAGGGTTGAGGTACGAGCAGTACTTC
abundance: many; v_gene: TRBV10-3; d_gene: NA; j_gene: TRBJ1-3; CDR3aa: CAISEDGNTIYF; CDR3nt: TGTGCCATCAGTGAGGATGGAAACACCATATATTTT
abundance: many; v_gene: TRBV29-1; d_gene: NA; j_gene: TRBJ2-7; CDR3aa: CSVGSGTPYEQYF; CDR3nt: TGCAGCGTTGGCTCGGGGACTCCCTACGAGCAGTACTTC
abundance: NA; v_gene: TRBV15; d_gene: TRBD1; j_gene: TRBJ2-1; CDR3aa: CATSSSKQGNEQFF; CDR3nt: TGTGCCACCAGCAGCTCAAAACAGGGGAATGAGCAGTTCTTC
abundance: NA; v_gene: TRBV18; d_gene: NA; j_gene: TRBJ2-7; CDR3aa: CASSPIPSLSTYEQYF; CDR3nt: TGTGCCAGCTCACCAATCCCCAGCTTGAGTACCTACGAGCAGTACTTC
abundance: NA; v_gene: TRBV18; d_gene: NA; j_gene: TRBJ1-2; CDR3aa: CASSRDTWDYGYTF; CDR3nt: TGTGCCAGCTCACGGGACACATGGGACTATGGCTACACCTTC
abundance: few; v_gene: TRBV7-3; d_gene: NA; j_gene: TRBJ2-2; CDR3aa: CASSLLNPGELFF; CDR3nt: TGTGCCAGCAGCCTCTTAAATCCCGGGGAGCTGTTTTTT
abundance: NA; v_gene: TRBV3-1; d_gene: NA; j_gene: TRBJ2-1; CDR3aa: CASSQELHNEQFF; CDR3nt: TGTGCCAGCAGCCAAGAACTTCACAATGAGCAGTTCTTC
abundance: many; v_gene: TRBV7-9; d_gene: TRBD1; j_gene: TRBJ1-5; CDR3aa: CASSHQGDNQPQHF; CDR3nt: TGTGCCAGCAGCCACCAGGGGGACAATCAGCCCCAGCATTTT